What follows is one TCR beta chain and its context. These data come from a study of blood T cells in healthy people across ages. Next came a second PCR, run for roughly 6 to 11 cycles, which used a sample-barcoded 5' primer along with a J-beta primer mix. Via MiXCR, TCRdb re-called the 5' RACE reads, giving one row per CDR3 protein. The sample lists approximately 810,000 distinct CDR3 sequences, under 30% seen once, with 17% in the top ten. This CDR3 is 14 amino acids long. V gave up 4 bases and J gave up 0 bases, with 6 bases separating them. Germline CDR1 reads MNHEY; CDR2 reads SVGAGI. V gene TRBV6-5 combines with J gene TRBJ2-2; D gene ambiguous. The TCR was taken from a woman of 80 years or more in good health. Sequencing was done on a sample of blood. The CDR3 spells CASSLTANTGELFF. The CDR3 DNA reads as TGTGCCAGCAGTTTGACGGCGAACACCGGGGAGCTGTTTTTT.